The 11 T cell receptor beta chains given below trace back to one sample, sequenced in a study of T-cell reconstitution after alpha-beta-depleted transplantation in children. Unique molecular identifiers were incorporated during preparation of the TCRbeta library. TCRdb itself ran the PCR reads through MiXCR, one entry per CDR3 protein. The sample records hundreds of thousands of distinct CDR3 sequences, about 26% being singletons. The sample here was PBMCs, taken before TCRalphabeta/CD19-depleted stem cell transplant. The receptors come from a girl under 10 years old with Fanconi anemia, due to receive a stem cell transplant.

The chain links TRBV12-3 or TRBV12-4 to TRBJ2-7, with a possible D match to TRBD1 (5 bases). This CDR3 region has 13 residues. Trimming stripped 2 bases from V and 6 bases from J, with 11 bases between. The CDR3 bases are TGTGCCAGCAGTTTATCGACAGAAAGCGAGCAGTACTTC. Protein sequence: CASSLSTESEQYF.

This clonotype was found many times. The chain couples TRBV5-1 to TRBJ2-2; D may be TRBD1 (5 bases). Trimming removed 9 bases at V and 1 base at J, with 13 bases between. CDR1 and CDR2 from the germline V gene are SGHRS and YFSETQ. The CDR3 sequence is 14 residues long. CDR3 in DNA: TGCGCCACCGGTCAGGGAAAGAACACCGGGGAGCTGTTTTTT. Its translation: CATGQGKNTGELFF.

This clonotype has a count of ten or more. The chain employs TRBV29-1 and TRBJ2-2; a weak D match, TRBD2 (6 bases). Germline V gives CDR1 SQVTM, CDR2 ANQGSEA. CDR3 length: 14 residues. Trimming left V 6 bases short and J 1 base short, with 12 bases between. CDR3 coding DNA: TGCAGCGTCCCGGGGGTCGTGAACACCGGGGAGCTGTTTTTT. Residues: CSVPGVVNTGELFF.

This rearrangement joins TRBV20-1 to TRBJ2-1, with 8 bases identical to TRBD2. The ends lost 3 bases at V and 5 bases at J; junction bases unmatched: 6. Germline loops: CDR1 DFQATT, CDR2 SNEGSKA (reference sequence). CDR3 length: 14 amino acids. The CDR3 spells CSARGGGSHNEQFF. CDR3 coding DNA: TGCAGTGCTAGGGGCGGGGGGAGTCACAATGAGCAGTTCTTC.

In this sample, this clonotype turned up many times. The V call is TRBV28, the J call TRBJ2-7; 12 bases match TRBD2. The CDR3 runs 18 residues. Germline CDR1 and CDR2: MDHEN and SYDVKM. Trimming cost V 6 bases and J 1 base; bases outside gene matches: 13. The CDR3 coding sequence is TGTGCCAGCAGGACGGACTTACGACTAGCGGGGGAATCCTACGAGCAGTACTTC. It is translated as CASRTDLRLAGESYEQYF.

The table lists this clonotype with many counts. The genes are TRBV20-1 and TRBJ2-7; TRBD1 might be the D (6 bases). The V end lost 3 bases, the J end lost 2 bases, and 14 bases lay between the germline ends. This CDR3 spans 14 amino acids. From germline, CDR1 is DFQATT and CDR2 SNEGSKA (reference sequence). CDR3 DNA sequence: TGCAGTGCTAGCCCGGGACACAACACCTACGAGCAGTACTTC. It encodes CSASPGHNTYEQYF.

This clonotype has ten or more counts. This chain connects TRBV20-1 to TRBJ1-5; D unresolved. Germline values: CDR1 DFQATT, CDR2 SNEGSKA (reference sequence). Between the trimmed V and J ends, which lost 0 bases and 0 bases, there was a span of 6 bases. This CDR3 is built from 14 residues. The CDR3 region has the DNA TGCAGTGCTAGAGATCCAGCTAGCAATCAGCCCCAGCATTTT. As protein: CSARDPASNQPQHF.

The gene calls are TRBV10-3 and TRBJ2-5; no firm D call. Germline V CDR1 and CDR2: ENHRY, SYGVKD. CDR3 length: 14 residues. The ends were cut back, 3 bases at V and 7 bases at J, with 15 bases in the middle. The CDR3 is CAISEGQNRGTQYF. Here the CDR3 DNA reads TGTGCCATCAGTGAAGGGCAGAATAGAGGGACCCAGTACTTC.

CDR3: CAWSGERTLGNEQFF. CDR3 DNA sequence: TGTGCCTGGAGTGGCGAAAGGACTCTAGGCAATGAGCAGTTCTTC. V and J are TRBV30 and TRBJ2-1, with D possibly TRBD2 on 5 matching bases. CDR3 length equals 15 residues. Germline V gene data show CDR1 as GTSNPN and CDR2 as SVGIG (reference sequence). Trimming removed 1 base from V and 6 bases from J, with 16 bases in between.

This clonotype was seen more than once but under ten times. The rearrangement uses TRBV3-1 and TRBJ1-2, with 9 bases that match TRBD1. In germline, CDR1 is LGHDT, CDR2 YNNKEL (reference sequence). The J segment lost 5 bases and the V segment lost 2 bases, leaving 12 bases of the junction unmatched. The CDR3 is made up of 17 amino acids. The CDR3 loop reads CASSQRTGQGPIYGYTF. The CDR3 DNA is TGTGCCAGCAGCCAACGAACGGGACAGGGTCCTATTTATGGCTACACCTTC.

The chain has TRBV12-3 or TRBV12-4 and TRBJ1-5, with 7 bases lining up with TRBD1. V dropped 5 bases and J dropped 2; count of bases not matched to a gene: 9. This CDR3 has 16 amino acids. CDR3 loop: CASSTNRGLGNQPQHF. The CDR3 bases are TGTGCCAGCAGTACAAACAGGGGCCTCGGCAATCAGCCCCAGCATTTT.